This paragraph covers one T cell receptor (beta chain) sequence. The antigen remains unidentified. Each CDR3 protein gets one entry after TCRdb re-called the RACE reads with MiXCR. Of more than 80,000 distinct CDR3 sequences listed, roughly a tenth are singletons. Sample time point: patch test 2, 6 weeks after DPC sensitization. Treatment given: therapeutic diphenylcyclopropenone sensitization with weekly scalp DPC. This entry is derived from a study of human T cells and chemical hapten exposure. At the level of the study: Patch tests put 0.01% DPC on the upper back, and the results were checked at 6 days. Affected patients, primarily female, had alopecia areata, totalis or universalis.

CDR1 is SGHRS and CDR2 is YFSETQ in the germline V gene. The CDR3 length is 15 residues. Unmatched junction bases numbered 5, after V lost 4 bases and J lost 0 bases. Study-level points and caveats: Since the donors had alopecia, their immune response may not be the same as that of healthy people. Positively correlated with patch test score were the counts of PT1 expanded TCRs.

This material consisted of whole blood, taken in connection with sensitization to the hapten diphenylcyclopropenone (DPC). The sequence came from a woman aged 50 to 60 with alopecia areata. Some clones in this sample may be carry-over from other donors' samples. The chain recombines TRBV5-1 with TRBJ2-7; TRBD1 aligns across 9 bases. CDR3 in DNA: TGCGCCAGCAGCAACACAGGGGGCAGCTCCTACGAGCAGTACTTC. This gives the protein CASSNTGGSSYEQYF.